Below are 11 T cell receptor beta chains sequenced from a single sample in a study of blood T cell repertoires in COVID-19. The protocol was immunoSEQ multiplex PCR, while the TCRdb copy is restricted to in-frame clones and leaves out a portion. This repertoire shows about 180,000 clones, roughly 87% found once; its top ten account for 1% to 1.5%. What was sequenced was PBMCs or T cells enriched from blood (not recorded which). The receptors originated from a human donor with acute COVID-19. The donor label of this sample is uncertain.

A single count supports this clone. This sequence joins TRBV11-2 and TRBJ2-1, with 8 nucleotides matching TRBD1. Germline values: CDR1 SGHAT, CDR2 FQNNGV. The ends lost 4 bases at V and 1 base at J; junction bases unmatched: 12. This CDR3 region has 18 residues. The CDR3 here is CASSSYRGIRRSYNEQFF. CDR3 in DNA: TGTGCCAGCAGCTCCTACAGGGGGATACGACGATCCTACAATGAGCAGTTCTTC.

The V gene is TRBV4-1, the J gene TRBJ1-1, with D perhaps matching TRBD1 (6 bases). Trimming stripped 0 bases from V and 5 bases from J, with 13 bases between. The CDR3 spans 15 residues. Germline CDR1 reads MGHRA; CDR2 reads YSYEKL. CDR3: CASSQDHREGTEAFF. CDR3 in DNA: TGCGCCAGCAGCCAAGACCACAGGGAGGGAACTGAAGCTTTCTTT.

The chain uses TRBV9 and TRBJ1-2; TRBD1 matches at 8 bases. This CDR3 is built from 13 residues. Trimming at V came to 4 bases and at J to 5 bases, leaving 4 bases not matched to a gene. Germline V CDR1 and CDR2: SGDLS, YYNGEE. The CDR3 bases are TGTGCCAGCAGCCCAGGGGGCGCATATGGCTACACCTTC. Amino acids: CASSPGGAYGYTF.

The chain uses TRBV7-9 and TRBJ2-5, with 16 bases fitting TRBD2. The length of the CDR3 is 18 residues. Trimming at V came to 5 bases and at J to 0 bases, leaving 6 bases not matched to a gene. CDR1 is SEHNR and CDR2 is FQNEAQ in the germline V gene (reference sequence). Written as DNA, the CDR3 is TGTGCCAGCAGCGTGGGGACTAGCGGGGGGGCTTACCAAGAGACCCAGTACTTC. Translated, it gives CASSVGTSGGAYQETQYF.

As regards this clone: Compared with germline, one end of the junction differs, possibly owing to a read error. This chain joins TRBV19 and TRBJ1-2; 7 bases map to TRBD1. The CDR3 is made up of 14 amino acids. Germline loops: CDR1 LNHDA, CDR2 SQIVND (reference sequence). The DNA for the CDR3 is TGTGCCAGTACTATAGGGACAGCTAACTATGGCTACACCTTC. Translating it yields CASTIGTANYGYTF.

CDR3 amino acids: CASSSSGISNQPQHF. CDR3 bases: TGTGCCAGCAGTTCTTCAGGGATTAGCAATCAGCCCCAGCATTTT. The chain combines TRBV6-5 with TRBJ1-5; a possible D gene is TRBD1 (5 bases). V was pared by 4 bases and J by 0 bases, with 10 bases between. This CDR3 spans 15 amino acids. In germline, CDR1 is MNHEY, CDR2 SVGAGI.

V is TRBV9 and J is TRBJ1-6; 7 bases are shared with TRBD1. V trimming: 3 bases; J trimming: 8 bases; junction bases outside the gene matches: 5. The CDR3 runs 14 residues. Germline-derived CDR1 and CDR2 are SGDLS and YYNGEE. The CDR3 sequence: CASSESGQYSPLHF. The CDR3 DNA follows: TGTGCCAGCAGCGAATCGGGACAGTATTCACCCCTCCACTTT.

This sequence joins TRBV29-1 and TRBJ2-5; 9 positions match TRBD1. The CDR3 covers 15 residues. The junction had 6 bases not matched to a gene; V was cut back by 2 bases and J by 2 bases. The germline V gene has CDR1 SQVTM and CDR2 ANQGSEA. CDR3 sequence: CSVELRQGEQETQYF. For the CDR3, the DNA is TGCAGCGTTGAACTCCGACAGGGGGAACAAGAGACCCAGTACTTC.

This rearrangement joins TRBV18 to TRBJ2-1; D is possibly TRBD2 (6 bases). Trimming shortened V by 3 bases and J by 10 bases, and 19 bases separated the two germline ends. The CDR3 spans 15 residues. Germline assignment: CDR1 KGHSH and CDR2 LQKENI. The CDR3 sequence is CASSPSRDSLNEQFF. DNA for the CDR3: TGTGCCAGCTCACCTTCCCGGGACTCCCTCAACGAGCAGTTCTTC.

The V and J genes are TRBV5-4 and TRBJ2-6, with 13 bases aligning to TRBD2. The CDR3 covers 17 residues. V shed 5 bases, J shed 5 bases, and the junction held 7 bases outside the gene matches. Germline lookup yields CDR1 SGHNT and CDR2 YYREEE (reference sequence). As DNA, the CDR3 is TGTGCCAGCAGGTCACTAGCGGGGGGGCCGAGGGCCAACGTCCTGACTTTC. Protein: CASRSLAGGPRANVLTF.

The chain is built from TRBV7-9 and TRBJ2-7; 11 bases are a match to TRBD2. Germline V gives CDR1 SEHNR, CDR2 FQNEAQ (reference sequence). This CDR3 is 13 amino acids long. The J segment lost 5 bases and the V segment lost 7 bases, leaving 4 bases of the junction unmatched. The CDR3 coding sequence is TGTGCCAGCATAGGACTAGCGGGTGACGAGCAGTACTTC. Translating it yields CASIGLAGDEQYF. The whole variable domain, remainder taken from reference TRBV7-9 and TRBJ2-7, is DTGVSQNPRHKITKRGQNVTFRCDPISEHNRLYWYRQTLGQGPEFLTYFQNEAQLEKSRLLSDRFSAERPKGSFSTLEIQRTEQGDSAMYLCASIGLAGDEQYFGPGTRLTVT.